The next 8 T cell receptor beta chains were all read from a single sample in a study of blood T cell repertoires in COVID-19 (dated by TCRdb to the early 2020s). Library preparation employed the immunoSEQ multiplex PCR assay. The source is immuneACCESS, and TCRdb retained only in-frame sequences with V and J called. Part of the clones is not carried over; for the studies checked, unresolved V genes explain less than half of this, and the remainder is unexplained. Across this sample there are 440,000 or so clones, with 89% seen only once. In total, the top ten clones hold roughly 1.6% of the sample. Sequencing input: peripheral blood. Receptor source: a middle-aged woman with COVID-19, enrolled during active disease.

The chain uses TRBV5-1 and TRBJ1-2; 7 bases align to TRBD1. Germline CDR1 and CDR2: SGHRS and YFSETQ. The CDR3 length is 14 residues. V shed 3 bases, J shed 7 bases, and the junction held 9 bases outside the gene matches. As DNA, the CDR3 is TGCGCCAGCAGCTCAAAAACAGACAGGGCTGGCTACACCTTC. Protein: CASSSKTDRAGYTF.

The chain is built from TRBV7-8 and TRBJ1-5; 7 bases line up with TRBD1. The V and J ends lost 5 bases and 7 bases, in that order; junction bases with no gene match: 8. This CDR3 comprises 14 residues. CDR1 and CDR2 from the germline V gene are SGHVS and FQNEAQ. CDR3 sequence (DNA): TGTGCCAGCAGCCAGACAGGGTATGAACAGCCCCAGCATTTT. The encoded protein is CASSQTGYEQPQHF.

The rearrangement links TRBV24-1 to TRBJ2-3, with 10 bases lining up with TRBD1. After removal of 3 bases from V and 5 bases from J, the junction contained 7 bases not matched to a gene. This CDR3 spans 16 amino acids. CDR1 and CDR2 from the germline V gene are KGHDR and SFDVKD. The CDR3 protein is CATSDVDRGPGDTQYF. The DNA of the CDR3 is TGTGCCACCAGTGATGTAGACAGGGGGCCGGGAGATACGCAGTATTTT.

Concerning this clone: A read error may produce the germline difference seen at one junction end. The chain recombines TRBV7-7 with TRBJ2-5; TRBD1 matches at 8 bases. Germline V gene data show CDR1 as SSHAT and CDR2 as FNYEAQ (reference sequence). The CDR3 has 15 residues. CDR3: CASSQQGVGQETQYF. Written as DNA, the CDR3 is TGTGCTAGCAGCCAACAGGGGGTTGGCCAAGAGACCCAGTACTTC.

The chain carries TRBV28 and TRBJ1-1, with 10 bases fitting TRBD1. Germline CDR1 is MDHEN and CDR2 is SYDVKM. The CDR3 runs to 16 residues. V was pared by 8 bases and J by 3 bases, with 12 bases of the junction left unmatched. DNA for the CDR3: TGTGCCAGCTATATACCTGGAGGGACAGGGGACACTGAAGCTTTCTTT. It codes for CASYIPGGTGDTEAFF.

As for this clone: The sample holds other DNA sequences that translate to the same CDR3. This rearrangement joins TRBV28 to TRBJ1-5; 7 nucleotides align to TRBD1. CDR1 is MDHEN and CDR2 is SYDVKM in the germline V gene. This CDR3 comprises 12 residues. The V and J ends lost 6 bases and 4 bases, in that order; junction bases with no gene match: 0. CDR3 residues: CASRTGNQPQHF. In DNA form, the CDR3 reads TGTGCCAGCAGGACAGGGAATCAGCCCCAGCATTTT. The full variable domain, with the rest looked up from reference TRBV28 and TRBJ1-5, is DVKVTQSSRYLVKRTGEKVFLECVQDMDHENMFWYRQDPGLGLRLIYFSYDVKMKEKGDIPEGYSVSREKKERFSLILESASTNQTSMYLCASRTGNQPQHFGDGTRLSIL.

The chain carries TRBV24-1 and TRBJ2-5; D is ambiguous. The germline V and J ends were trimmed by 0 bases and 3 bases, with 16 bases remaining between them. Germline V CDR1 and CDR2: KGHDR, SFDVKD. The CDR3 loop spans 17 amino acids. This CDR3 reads CATSDLMVAEPKETQYF. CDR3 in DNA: TGTGCCACCAGTGATTTGATGGTGGCGGAACCTAAAGAGACCCAGTACTTC.

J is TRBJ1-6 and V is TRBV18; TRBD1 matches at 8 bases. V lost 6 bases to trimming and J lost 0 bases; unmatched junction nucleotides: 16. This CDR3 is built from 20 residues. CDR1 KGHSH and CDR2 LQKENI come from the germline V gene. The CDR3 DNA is TGTGCCAGCTCGTCTCTTCCCCGGGACAGGCCAGACTCCTATAATTCACCCCTCCACTTT. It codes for CASSSLPRDRPDSYNSPLHF.